This T cell receptor (beta chain) was sequenced for a study of T cell responses to AZD1222 COVID-19 vaccine (dated by TCRdb to the early 2020s). About the study as a whole: TCR sequencing was performed for over 230 trial participants, of whom 200 to 210 were given two doses of AZD1222 and around 25 were given two doses of MenACWY control vaccine. Trial participants were enrolled into age subgroups of 18-55, 56-69 and 70-plus years, which contained 148, 28 and 57 TCR-sequenced participants, respectively. General findings and caveats noted by the study authors: Because no day 14 peak-response samples were available, repertoires were characterized only after the peak T cell response. CD4 TCRs associated with the vaccine covered the entire spike protein, and the dominant responses were in regions 160-218 and 743-854. After two AZD1222 doses, both the breadth and the depth of spike-specific TCRs were significantly higher than at day 0 and than in MenACWY recipients. In the small 56-69-year group, the increase in depth fell short of significance, most likely because of low power. Epitopes outside the regions mutated in the B.1.351 and B.1.1.7 variants were reportedly recognized by nearly half of the unique spike-specific TCRs. Conclusions about previously exposed vaccinees are limited, since just five or six AZD1222 recipients were seropositive for SARS-CoV-2 at baseline. Most participants were white British and females outnumbered males, and the authors suggested that clonal diversity may have been underestimated.

The CDR3 regions of human TCRbeta chains were analyzed by immunosequencing. Per the authors' processing: TCRs in the repertoires were matched against a reference library of SARS-CoV-2-specific TCRs that had been generated with the MIRA antigen-specificity platform. Breadth was defined as the fraction of unique TCRs that were SARS-CoV-2-associated, and depth was defined as the fraction of total T cells that were SARS-CoV-2-associated. Each spike-specific TCR was assigned to its reactive spike region and to a CD4 or CD8 class using the MIRA data. Log10-transformed breadth and depth values were compared by one-way ANOVA with Sidak's multiple comparisons tests. Imported from immuneACCESS, the table was reduced by TCRdb to in-frame sequences with V and J called. These copies leave out some clones; in studies compared against another copy, an unresolved V gene accounts for under half, and the cause of the remainder is not known. The V and J calls and clone size are taken from that table; D and trimming were inferred from the DNA. For this sample there are 65,000 to 90,000 clones; about 91% appear just once. The ten largest clones represent about 9.3% of the sample.

Sequences LGHNA (CDR1) and YNFKEQ (CDR2) are obtained from the germline V gene. From the cysteine up to the phenylalanine, the CDR3 has a length of 18 residues. Only the CDR3 DNA stays, 54 bases, in frame from base 1. V gives up 0 bases and J gives up 2 bases, and the segment between their germline ends measures 14 bases. Concerning this clone: Its antigen specificity is not known. No base quality information exists; no much larger clone differs at one position.

The time point label here, explained by the study, means: about 28 days (+/-7) after the second vaccine dose. AZD1222 recipients whose second dose came at about 4 weeks and those whose second dose came at about 12 weeks were combined into one group, since spike-specific TCR depth and breadth did not differ between the two schedules. The vaccinee samples were drawn from two UK trials, COV001 and COV002, one of which was a single-blind randomized controlled phase 2/3 trial testing AZD1222 (ChAdOx1 nCoV-19) in healthy adults. For TCRbeta chain sequencing, PBMC samples were collected from trial participants at day 0 and at day 28 after the second dose.

The TCR was taken from an adult who received the AZD1222 COVID-19 vaccine. This material consisted of peripheral blood, taken 28 days after the second AZD1222 dose. Recombination joined TRBV4-2 with TRBJ2-6; there is no confident call for the D gene. The CDR3 in this case is CASSQDRTALAGANVLTF. The nucleotide sequence is given as TGTGCCAGCAGCCAAGATAGGACGGCTTTGGCTGGGGCCAACGTCCTGACTTTC.